These 8 T cell receptor beta chains were sequenced from one sample in a study of metastatic and nonmetastatic thyroid tumors. Using MiXCR, TCRdb re-called clones from the PCR reads. The data show about 14,000 clones, around a third seen once. Thyroid surgery took place with no prior treatment in any patient. Material for sequencing was tumor tissue. These receptors were obtained from a female donor with papillary thyroid cancer or a benign thyroid nodule (not recorded which). Some clones in this sample may be carry-over from other donors' samples.

Within the sample, this clone is medium-sized. The sample has other DNA sequences that encode this CDR3 too. This chain links TRBV6-1 with TRBJ1-5, with D unresolved. This CDR3 has 16 residues. CDR1 and CDR2 (germline): MNHNS, SASEGT. Trimming removed 0 bases from V and 2 bases from J, with 11 bases in between. The DNA for the CDR3 is TGTGCCAGCAGTGAAGCCTTGGGATTCGGCAATCAGCCCCAGCATTTT. Protein product: CASSEALGFGNQPQHF.

The chain links TRBV18 to TRBJ2-7; 9 bases agree with TRBD2. This CDR3 is built from 14 residues. Trimming cost V 4 bases and J 6 bases; bases outside gene matches: 7. Germline CDR1 KGHSH, CDR2 LQKENI. The CDR3 protein is CASSLAGTSTEQYF. The CDR3 DNA reads as TGTGCCAGCTCACTTGCCGGGACTAGCACCGAGCAGTACTTC.

This clone was counted ten times or more. This chain uses TRBV5-1 with TRBJ2-3, with TRBD2 matching 9 bases. CDR1 and CDR2 from the germline V gene are SGHRS and YFSETQ. Trimming took 4 bases from V and 4 from J; bases not matched to a gene: 4. The CDR3 spans 14 residues. The CDR3 sequence: CASSGGRGADTQYF. CDR3 nucleotide sequence: TGCGCCAGCAGCGGCGGGAGGGGCGCAGATACGCAGTATTTT. The variable domain in full, completed from reference TRBV5-1 and TRBJ2-3, reads KAGVTQTPRYLIKTRGQQVTLSCSPISGHRSVSWYQQTPGQGLQFLFEYFSETQRNKGNFPGRFSGRQFSNSRSEMNVSTLELGDSALYLCASSGGRGADTQYFGPGTRLTVL.

This clone was recorded at least ten times. The chain joins TRBV20-1 to TRBJ2-3; D is undetermined. Looked up from germline, CDR1 is DFQATT and CDR2 is SNEGSKA (reference sequence). V lost 6 bases and J 1 base, leaving 11 bases between the germline ends. This CDR3 is built from 13 residues. The CDR3 DNA follows: TGCAGTGCCCCGGATAAGGGCACAGATACGCAGTATTTT. Its translation: CSAPDKGTDTQYF.

This clone occurred a few times. The chain combines TRBV4-2 with TRBJ1-4, with 10 nucleotides matching TRBD1. V was pared by 2 bases and J by 8 bases, with 5 bases of the junction left unmatched. This CDR3 has 15 amino acids. Germline V gene lookup returns CDR1 LGHNA and CDR2 YNFKEQ. This CDR3 is CASSQRQGAGEKLFF. CDR3 bases: TGTGCCAGCAGCCAACGACAGGGGGCAGGAGAAAAACTGTTTTTT.

The chain uses TRBV11-1 and TRBJ1-3; 7 bases line up with TRBD1. The V segment lost 1 base and the J segment 0 bases; nucleotides outside the gene matches: 6. The CDR3 is 17 residues long. The germline CDR1 and CDR2 sequences are SGHAT and FQDESV (reference sequence). The CDR3 loop is CASSLGQGPSSGNTIYF. CDR3 DNA sequence: TGTGCCAGCAGCTTAGGACAGGGCCCCAGCTCTGGAAACACCATATATTTT.

This clone has ten or more counts. This sequence joins TRBV5-5 and TRBJ1-1; D possibly corresponds to TRBD1 (6 bases). CDR1 is SGHKS, CDR2 YYEKEE, per germline (reference sequence). This CDR3 is 15 amino acids long. Deletions cut 0 bases from V and 2 bases from J, with 11 bases between. The CDR3 spells CASSLVRTENTEAFF. CDR3 nucleotide sequence: TGTGCCAGCAGCTTGGTTAGGACAGAAAACACTGAAGCTTTCTTT.

This clone was observed at least ten times. Within the sample, other DNA sequences also encode this same CDR3. This chain links TRBV11-1 with TRBJ2-2; TRBD1 matches at 11 bases. V trimming: 7 bases; J trimming: 2 bases; junction bases outside the gene matches: 12. CDR1 is SGHAT and CDR2 is FQDESV in the germline V gene (reference sequence). The CDR3 covers 18 residues. The CDR3: CASNKPGTGGVNTGELFF. CDR3 DNA: TGTGCCAGCAACAAACCGGGGACAGGGGGAGTCAACACCGGGGAGCTGTTTTTT.